This T cell receptor (beta chain) is drawn from a study of cytomegalovirus exposure and HLA in healthy donors. Use of 60 Vbeta and 13 Jbeta primers characterized the PCR. Profiling relied on immunoSEQ multiplex PCR, and the TCRdb table lists in-frame clones only, not all of them. The sample consists of 150,000 to 250,000 clones, 70% to 85% of them appearing once. The sequence was collected from a boy aged 2-9 years in good health and CMV-seronegative. The specimen was PBMCs.

Here the CDR3 reads CASSQGRGTFTDTQYF. In nucleotides, the CDR3 is TGCGCCAGCAGCCAAGGACGGGGGACCTTCACAGATACGCAGTATTTT. This chain joins TRBV4-1 and TRBJ2-3, with D tentatively TRBD2 (6 bases). Trimming cost V 1 base and J 2 bases, with 13 bases left between them. Germline values: CDR1 MGHRA, CDR2 YSYEKL. This CDR3 comprises 16 residues.